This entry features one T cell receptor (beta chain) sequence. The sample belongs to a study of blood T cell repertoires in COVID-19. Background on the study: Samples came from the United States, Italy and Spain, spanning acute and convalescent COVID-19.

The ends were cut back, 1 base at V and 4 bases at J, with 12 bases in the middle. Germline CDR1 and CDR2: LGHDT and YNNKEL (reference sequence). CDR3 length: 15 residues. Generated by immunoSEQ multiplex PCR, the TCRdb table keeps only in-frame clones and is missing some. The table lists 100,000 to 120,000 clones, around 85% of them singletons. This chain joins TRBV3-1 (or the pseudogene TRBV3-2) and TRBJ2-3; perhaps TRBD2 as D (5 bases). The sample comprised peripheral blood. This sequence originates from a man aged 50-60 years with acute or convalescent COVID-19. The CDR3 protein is CASSQALRVSDTQYF. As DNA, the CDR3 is TGTGCCAGCAGCCAAGCTTTGAGGGTGTCAGATACGCAGTATTTT.